A single sample is the source of the 9 T cell receptor beta chains below, sequenced in a study of TIL therapy for anti-PD-1-resistant metastatic lung cancer. The sample's time point: pre-treatment sample, taken before nivolumab and TIL therapy. Tumor tissue came from excised metastases, mostly pleural nodules or supraclavicular lymph nodes. The libraries were made with immunoSEQ v3. The protocol was immunoSEQ multiplex PCR, while the TCRdb copy is restricted to in-frame clones and leaves out a portion. The sample holds over 20,000 clones; roughly two thirds are singletons and the top ten take approximately 7.3%. Sequencing was performed on tumor tissue, taken at baseline. The receptor set was obtained from a person aged 25 to 80 with non-small cell lung cancer.

This chain links TRBV13 with TRBJ2-7; weak D call: TRBD1 (5 bases). Germline assignment: CDR1 PRHDT and CDR2 FYEKMQ (reference sequence). This CDR3 spans 13 amino acids. The ends were cut back, 5 bases at V and 6 bases at J, with 14 bases in the middle. CDR3 residues: CASSPGHSREQYF. The CDR3 nucleotides read TGTGCCAGCAGCCCAGGACATTCCCGCGAGCAGTACTTC.

The CDR3 nucleotides are TGTGCCAGCAGCCAAACTCGGCCACCCGGCTACGAGCAGTACTTC. It specifies CASSQTRPPGYEQYF. The rearrangement uses TRBV16 and TRBJ2-7; D unresolved. The V gene lost 2 bases and the J gene lost 3 bases, with 14 bases spanning the gap. The CDR3 runs 15 residues. Per the germline V gene, CDR1 is KGHSY and CDR2 is FQNENV.

The chain uses TRBV20-1 and TRBJ1-6; D uncertain. CDR3 length: 11 amino acids. Deletions cut 5 bases from V and 14 bases from J, with 13 bases between. CDR1 is DFQATT and CDR2 is SNEGSKA in the germline V gene (reference sequence). The CDR3 spells CSAGRQNTLHF. Here the CDR3 DNA reads TGCAGTGCTGGACGTCAAAATACCCTCCACTTT.

The J gene is TRBJ1-4, the V gene TRBV5-1, with D hard to call. Germline CDR1 reads SGHRS; CDR2 reads YFSETQ. The V and J ends lost 5 bases and 0 bases respectively, with 8 bases between them. The CDR3 sequence is 14 residues long. As DNA, the CDR3 is TGCGCCAGCAGGGCTGTTGCAACTAATGAAAAACTGTTTTTT. Translation: CASRAVATNEKLFF.

This CDR3 reads CASSVGLAVNNEQFF. The CDR3 DNA follows: TGTGCCAGCAGCGTAGGCCTAGCGGTGAACAATGAGCAGTTCTTC. This sequence joins TRBV9 and TRBJ2-1; 7 positions match TRBD2. The CDR3 sequence is 15 residues long. The V segment lost 0 bases and the J segment 5 bases; nucleotides outside the gene matches: 5. Germline CDR1 SGDLS, CDR2 YYNGEE.

The chain employs TRBV27 and TRBJ2-2, with 9 bases matching TRBD1. Germline V lookup: CDR1 MNHEY, CDR2 SMNVEV (reference sequence). The junction had 9 bases not matched to a gene; V was cut back by 7 bases and J by 3 bases. The CDR3 sequence is 16 residues long. The DNA of the CDR3 is TGTGCCAGCACAGAGAACAGGGGGCACGACACCGGGGAGCTGTTTTTT. Translated: CASTENRGHDTGELFF.

This clone came up once. The CDR3 nucleotides are TGTGCCAGCAGCTTAGGGGCAGGCCCCCTCTACGAGCAGTACTTC. It translates to CASSLGAGPLYEQYF. The chain carries TRBV7-6 and TRBJ2-7; no clear D gene. Trimming removed 1 base from V and 3 bases from J, with 13 bases in between. The CDR3 covers 15 residues. CDR1 is SGHVS and CDR2 is FNYEAQ in the germline V gene.

The chain employs TRBV5-6 and TRBJ1-2, with D tentatively TRBD1 (6 bases). With 0 bases removed from V and 1 base from J, the gap between germline ends came to 13 bases. The CDR3 spans 16 residues. Germline V lookup: CDR1 SGHDT, CDR2 YYEEEE. The CDR3 sequence: CASSLDDRLFNYGYTF. DNA of the CDR3: TGTGCCAGCAGCTTGGATGACAGGCTATTTAACTATGGCTACACCTTC. Variable domain in full (rest from reference TRBV5-6 and TRBJ1-2): DAGVTQSPTHLIKTRGQQVTLRCSPKSGHDTVSWYQQALGQGPQFIFQYYEEEERQRGNFPDRFSGHQFPNYSSELNVNALLLGDSALYLCASSLDDRLFNYGYTFGSGTRLTVV.

This rearrangement joins TRBV4-1 to TRBJ2-6, with D uncertain. Trimming removed 0 bases from V and 0 bases from J, with 21 bases in between. Per the germline V gene, CDR1 is MGHRA and CDR2 is YSYEKL. CDR3 length: 21 amino acids. As DNA, the CDR3 is TGCGCCAGCAGCCAAGAGGCTTGGGTGCCAGGCCTAAGCTCTGGGGCCAACGTCCTGACTTTC. This sequence encodes CASSQEAWVPGLSSGANVLTF.